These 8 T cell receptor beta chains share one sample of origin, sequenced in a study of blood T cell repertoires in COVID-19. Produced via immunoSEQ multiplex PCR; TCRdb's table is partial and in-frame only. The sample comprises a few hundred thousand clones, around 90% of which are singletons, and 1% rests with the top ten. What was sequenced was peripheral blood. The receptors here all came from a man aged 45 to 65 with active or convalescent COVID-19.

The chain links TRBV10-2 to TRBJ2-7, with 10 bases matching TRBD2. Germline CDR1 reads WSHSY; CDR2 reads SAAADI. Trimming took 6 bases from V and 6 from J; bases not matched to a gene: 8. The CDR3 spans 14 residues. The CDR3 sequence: CASRPSGGAGEQYF. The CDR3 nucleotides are TGCGCCAGCAGACCCAGCGGGGGGGCGGGCGAGCAGTACTTC.

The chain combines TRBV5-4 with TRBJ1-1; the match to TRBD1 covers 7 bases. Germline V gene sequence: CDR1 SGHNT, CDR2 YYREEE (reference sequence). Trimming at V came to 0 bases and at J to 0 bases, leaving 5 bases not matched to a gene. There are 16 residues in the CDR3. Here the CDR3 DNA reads TGTGCCAGCAGCTTGGATCCCACAGGGGTGAACACTGAAGCTTTCTTT. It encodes CASSLDPTGVNTEAFF. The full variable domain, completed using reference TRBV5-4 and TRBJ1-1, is ETGVTQSPTHLIKTRGQQVTLRCSSQSGHNTVSWYQQALGQGPQFIFQYYREEENGRGNFPPRFSGLQFPNYSSELNVNALELDDSALYLCASSLDPTGVNTEAFFGQGTRLTVV.

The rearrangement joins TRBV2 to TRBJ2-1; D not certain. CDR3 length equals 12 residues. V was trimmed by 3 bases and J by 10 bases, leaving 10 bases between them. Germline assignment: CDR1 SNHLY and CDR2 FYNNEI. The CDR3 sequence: CASSENSGEQFF. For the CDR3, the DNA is TGTGCCAGCAGTGAGAACTCCGGGGAGCAGTTCTTC.

This CDR3 is CASSLEAGGLDYGYTF. The CDR3 nucleotides are TGTGCCAGCAGCTTAGAGGCAGGGGGCTTGGACTATGGCTACACCTTC. The chain carries TRBV11-2 and TRBJ1-2, with TRBD1 identical over 8 bases. The CDR3 is made up of 16 amino acids. CDR1 and CDR2 (germline): SGHAT, FQNNGV. Trimming at V came to 0 bases and at J to 3 bases, leaving 6 bases not matched to a gene.

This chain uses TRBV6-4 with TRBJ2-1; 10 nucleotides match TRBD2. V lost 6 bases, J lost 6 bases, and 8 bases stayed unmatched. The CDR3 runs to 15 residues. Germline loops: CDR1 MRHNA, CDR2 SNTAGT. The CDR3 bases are TGTGCCAGCAGCCCGGTGGCTAGCGGGAGCAATGAGCAGTTCTTC. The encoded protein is CASSPVASGSNEQFF.

The CDR3: CASSLKGGSNQPQHF. In DNA, the CDR3 is TGTGCCAGCAGCTTAAAGGGGGGGAGCAATCAGCCCCAGCATTTT. The chain has TRBV7-9 and TRBJ1-5; tentatively, D is TRBD1 (6 bases). V was shortened by 2 bases and J by 1 base, with 9 bases between the two germline ends. Germline V gene sequence: CDR1 SEHNR, CDR2 FQNEAQ (reference sequence). This CDR3 spans 15 amino acids.

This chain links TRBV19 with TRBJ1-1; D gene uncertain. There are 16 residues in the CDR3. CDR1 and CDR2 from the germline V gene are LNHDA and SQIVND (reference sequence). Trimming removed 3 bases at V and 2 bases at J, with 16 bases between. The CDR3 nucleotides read TGTGCCAGTAGTATCTTCATGGCAGGCTCAAACACTGAAGCTTTCTTT. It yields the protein CASSIFMAGSNTEAFF.

In DNA, the CDR3 is TGCAGTGCTAGTATCCCGGGACAGGGGGCCGGAGACATTCAGTACTTC. Amino acid sequence: CSASIPGQGAGDIQYF. The gene calls are TRBV20-1 and TRBJ2-4; 12 nucleotides line up with TRBD1. V dropped 3 bases and J dropped 8; count of bases not matched to a gene: 11. Germline V CDR1 and CDR2: DFQATT, SNEGSKA (reference sequence). This CDR3 has 16 amino acids.